This T cell receptor beta chain stems from a study of blood T cell repertoires in COVID-19. Across the study: T cells, B-cell-depleted T cells, or PBMCs provided the cDNA or gDNA that served as material.

TCRdb's copy holds only in-frame clones and misses some; the assay was immunoSEQ multiplex PCR. The table records around 100,000 clones, roughly 91% of them present only once. CDR3 length: 14 amino acids. The ends were cut back, 8 bases at V and 4 bases at J, with 15 bases in the middle. The germline CDR1 and CDR2 sequences are MNHEY and SMNVEV (reference sequence). This rearrangement joins TRBV27 to TRBJ1-5; D remains ambiguous. The origin of this receptor is a human donor in a cohort sampled during active COVID-19. Material: peripheral blood. CDR3 sequence reads: CASSRGDPNQPQHF. CDR3 DNA sequence: TGTGCCAGCTCCCGGGGAGACCCAAATCAGCCCCAGCATTTT.